These 21 T cell receptor beta chains share one sample of origin, sequenced in a study of blood T cell repertoires in COVID-19. The assay was immunoSEQ multiplex PCR, and TCRdb's table has in-frame clones only and misses some. The repertoire consists of around 70,000 clones, with around 86% occurring once and the leading ten covering 9.5% to 13%. The sample was peripheral blood. These receptors were taken from a woman aged 18 to 35 with acute or convalescent COVID-19.

This rearrangement joins TRBV2 to TRBJ2-7; 9 nucleotides line up with TRBD1. Germline lookup yields CDR1 SNHLY and CDR2 FYNNEI. CDR3 size: 15 residues. The V segment lost 2 bases and the J segment 3 bases; nucleotides outside the gene matches: 5. The CDR3 spells CASSERDRASYEQYF. The CDR3 DNA follows: TGTGCCAGCAGTGAACGGGACAGGGCTAGCTACGAGCAGTACTTC.

V usage is TRBV5-1 and J usage is TRBJ1-1; 7 nucleotides match TRBD1. Trimming took 3 bases from V and 5 from J; bases not matched to a gene: 10. CDR1 is SGHRS, CDR2 YFSETQ, per germline. There are 15 residues in the CDR3. CDR3 protein: CASSSRTGTGTEAFF. CDR3 coding DNA: TGCGCCAGCAGCTCCCGGACAGGCACGGGAACTGAAGCTTTCTTT.

This rearrangement joins TRBV9 to TRBJ2-1; 9 bases are shared with TRBD2. Germline CDR1 SGDLS, CDR2 YYNGEE. The CDR3 runs to 15 residues. V lost 2 bases and J lost 5; bases outside the gene matches: 5. The CDR3 DNA is TGTGCCAGCAGCGTCTCTAGCGGGGAAAACAATGAGCAGTTCTTC. Its protein product is CASSVSSGENNEQFF.

This rearrangement joins TRBV19 to TRBJ2-7; D is perhaps TRBD1 (6 bases). The length of the CDR3 is 13 residues. The V end lost 10 bases, the J end lost 4 bases, and 17 bases lay between the germline ends. The germline V gene has CDR1 LNHDA and CDR2 SQIVND (reference sequence). The CDR3 here is CATKQGVLYEQYF. The CDR3 nucleotides read TGTGCCACCAAACAGGGAGTCTTATACGAGCAGTACTTC.

The J gene is TRBJ1-2, the V gene TRBV6-5; no definite D call. Trimming pared 3 bases from V and 3 bases from J, leaving 8 bases between. CDR3 length equals 13 residues. Germline assignment: CDR1 MNHEY and CDR2 SVGAGI. The CDR3: CASSYFGDYGYTF. For the CDR3, the DNA is TGTGCCAGCAGTTATTTCGGGGACTATGGCTACACCTTC.

The rearrangement uses TRBV21-1 and TRBJ2-1; TRBD1 is the table's D call, not checked against the DNA. TRBV21-1 is termed a pseudogene. The length of the CDR3 is 16 residues. The DNA for the CDR3 is TGTGCCAGCAGCAAAGTGACAGGGGCTACCTACAATGAGCAGTTCTTC. Its protein product is CASSKVTGATYNEQFF.

The chain carries TRBV6-5 and TRBJ2-7, with TRBD2 identical over 14 bases. The germline V gene has CDR1 MNHEY and CDR2 SVGAGI. V gave up 6 bases and J gave up 6 bases; unmatched junction bases: 4. This CDR3 is built from 14 residues. The CDR3 is CASRGLAGGTEQYF. The CDR3 coding sequence is TGTGCCAGCAGAGGACTAGCGGGAGGTACCGAGCAGTACTTC.

The rearrangement uses TRBV3-1 (or the pseudogene TRBV3-2) and TRBJ1-5; 7 bases fit TRBD1. Germline lookup yields CDR1 LGHDT and CDR2 YNNKEL (reference sequence). Trimming at V came to 0 bases and at J to 2 bases, leaving 1 base not matched to a gene. CDR3 length equals 15 residues. Here the CDR3 DNA reads TGTGCCAGCAGCCAAGATGGGACAGGCAATCAGCCCCAGCATTTT. This translates into CASSQDGTGNQPQHF.

V is TRBV14 and J is TRBJ1-4, with D possibly TRBD1 on 5 matching bases. The CDR3 contains 17 residues. Per the germline V gene, CDR1 is SGHDN and CDR2 is FVKESK. The V gene lost 1 base and the J gene lost 8 bases, with 20 bases spanning the gap. The CDR3 bases are TGTGCCAGCAGCCAAGGGCGACTTGGAGGGGCAAGGGAAAAACTGTTTTTT. It yields the protein CASSQGRLGGAREKLFF.

The chain employs TRBV28 and TRBJ1-6; D perhaps matches TRBD1 (6 bases). CDR1 and CDR2 (germline): MDHEN, SYDVKM. Trimming pared 6 bases from V and 6 bases from J, leaving 9 bases between. This CDR3 contains 13 residues. CDR3: CASRRGFNSPLHF. CDR3 DNA: TGTGCCAGCAGGAGGGGGTTTAATTCACCCCTCCACTTT.

This clone was seen just once. This chain uses TRBV6-6 with TRBJ2-3; no firm D call. This CDR3 is 11 amino acids long. The germline V gene has CDR1 MNHNY and CDR2 SVGAGI (reference sequence). The V end lost 6 bases, the J end lost 8 bases, and 9 bases lay between the germline ends. The CDR3 here is CASSPIGTQYF. The CDR3, as DNA: TGTGCCAGCAGCCCCATCGGTACGCAGTATTTT.

This sequence joins TRBV3-1 (or the pseudogene TRBV3-2) and TRBJ2-4; 16 bases match TRBD2. V gave up 4 bases and J gave up 1 base; unmatched junction bases: 4. Germline assignment: CDR1 LGHDT and CDR2 YNNKEL (reference sequence). CDR3 length equals 18 residues. CDR3: CASSPGLAGGPAKNIQYF. CDR3 DNA: TGTGCCAGCAGCCCGGGACTAGCGGGGGGGCCGGCCAAAAACATTCAGTACTTC.

This chain connects TRBV12-2 to TRBJ2-3; the table's TRBD2 call for D was not verified on the DNA. TRBV12-2 is marked as a pseudogene. This CDR3 has 17 amino acids. Written as DNA, the CDR3 is TGTGCAAGTCGCTTAGTCTGGGACTACCCTTACACAGATACGCAGTATTTT. This translates into CASRLVWDYPYTDTQYF.

Concerning this clone: Germline and junction disagree at one end, which may indicate a read error. The chain is built from TRBV9 and TRBJ1-3; TRBD1 matches 12 bases. CDR3 size: 13 residues. CDR1 and CDR2 from the germline V gene are SGDLS and YYNGEE. The CDR3 protein is CASDRDRGPHQPF. DNA of the CDR3: TGTGCCAGTGATCGGGACAGGGGGCCCCATCAACCTTTT.

V and J are TRBV4-3 and TRBJ2-5, with 10 positions matching TRBD1. Trimming removed 4 bases from V and 3 bases from J; junction bases left unmatched: 5. Germline lookup yields CDR1 LGHNA and CDR2 YSLEER. The CDR3 is made up of 15 amino acids. The CDR3, as DNA: TGCGCCAGCAGCCCATGGACAGGGGGGAAAGAGACCCAGTACTTC. It encodes CASSPWTGGKETQYF.

This clone has more than one count but fewer than ten. The chain joins TRBV5-1 to TRBJ1-1; D remains ambiguous. Germline V gene sequence: CDR1 SGHRS, CDR2 YFSETQ. The CDR3 totals 12 residues. V lost 4 bases and J lost 9, with 13 bases in between. The CDR3: CASSLGLTQAFF. The CDR3 region has the DNA TGCGCCAGCAGCCTTGGACTGACACAAGCTTTCTTT.

This chain uses TRBV15 with TRBJ2-7, with D maybe TRBD1 (6 bases). CDR1 and CDR2 from the germline V gene are LNHNV and YYDKDF (reference sequence). Trimming took off 1 base at V and 2 bases at J, with 9 bases between the two ends. There are 14 residues in the CDR3. CDR3 bases: TGTGCCACCAGCAGAGTCGGGGACACCTACGAGCAGTACTTC. Encoded protein: CATSRVGDTYEQYF. The full variable domain, rest sourced from reference TRBV15 and TRBJ2-7, is DAMVIQNPRYQVTQFGKPVTLSCSQTLNHNVMYWYQQKSSQAPKLLFHYYDKDFNNEADTPDNFQSRRPNTSFCFLDIRSPGLGDTAMYLCATSRVGDTYEQYFGPGTRLTVT.

This chain links TRBV10-3 with TRBJ1-1, with D possibly matching TRBD1 (5 bases). Trimming removed 5 bases at V and 2 bases at J, with 9 bases between. Per germline, CDR1 ENHRY and CDR2 SYGVKD. The CDR3 sequence is 13 residues long. This CDR3 is CAISLQANTEAFF. The CDR3 DNA reads as TGTGCCATCAGTTTACAGGCTAACACTGAAGCTTTCTTT.

The chain recombines TRBV5-4 with TRBJ1-4, with D possibly being TRBD1 (5 bases). The CDR3 has 15 amino acids. V lost 0 bases, J lost 2 bases, and 8 bases lay in between. The germline CDR1 and CDR2 sequences are SGHNT and YYREEE (reference sequence). The CDR3 here is CASSLAGGTNEKLFF. The CDR3 DNA sequence: TGTGCCAGCAGCTTGGCCGGGGGGACTAATGAAAAACTGTTTTTT.

The chain carries TRBV3-1 (or the pseudogene TRBV3-2) and TRBJ2-1; D may be TRBD1 (6 bases). Trimming pared 3 bases from V and 10 bases from J, leaving 16 bases between. CDR3 size: 14 residues. The germline CDR1 and CDR2 sequences are LGHDT and YNNKEL (reference sequence). The CDR3 DNA follows: TGTGCCAGCAGCCACGCCGGGTTGGACAGCGAGCAGTTCTTC. Its protein product is CASSHAGLDSEQFF.

The CDR3 sequence is CASSLGQMDSGGYTF. The DNA for the CDR3 is TGTGCCAGCAGCTTGGGACAAATGGATTCGGGTGGCTACACCTTC. The chain combines TRBV13 with TRBJ1-2; D perhaps matches TRBD1 (6 bases). This CDR3 comprises 15 residues. The V end lost 3 bases, the J end lost 7 bases, and 18 bases lay between the germline ends. Germline V gene sequence: CDR1 PRHDT, CDR2 FYEKMQ (reference sequence).